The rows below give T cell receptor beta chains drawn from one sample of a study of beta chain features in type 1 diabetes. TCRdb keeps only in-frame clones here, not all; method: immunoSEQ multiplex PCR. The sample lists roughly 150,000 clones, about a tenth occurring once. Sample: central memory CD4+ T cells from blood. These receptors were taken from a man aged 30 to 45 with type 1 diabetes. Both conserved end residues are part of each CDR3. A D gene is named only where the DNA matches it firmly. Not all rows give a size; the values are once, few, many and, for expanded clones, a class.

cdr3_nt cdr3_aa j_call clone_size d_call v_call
TGCGCCAGCAGCTCTCGGACTAGCGGGAGCACCGGGGAGCTGTTTTTT CASSSRTSGSTGELFF TRBJ2-2 NA TRBD2 TRBV4-1
TGTGCCAGCAGCCCGGGGACTATCACAGATACGCAGTATTTT CASSPGTITDTQYF TRBJ2-3 NA TRBD2 TRBV5-6
TGTGCCAGCAGCTTAGGTCCTCCGGACTATGGCTACACCTTC CASSLGPPDYGYTF TRBJ1-2 NA NA TRBV7-9
TGTGCCAGCAGCGAACGTCTAGCGGGAGTGGGAGATACGCAGTATTTT CASSERLAGVGDTQYF TRBJ2-3 many TRBD2 TRBV9
TGTGCAGTAGGCAGGACAGGCCTAAATGAGCAGTTCTTC CAVGRTGLNEQFF TRBJ2-1 few TRBD1 TRBV7-9
TGTGCCAGCGCGGGAGGGGGGGAGACCCAGTACTTC CASAGGGETQYF TRBJ2-5 NA TRBD2 TRBV7-9
TGTGCCAGCAGTCAACAGGGTGGGAGTGAAAAACTGTTTTTT CASSQQGGSEKLFF TRBJ1-4 few NA TRBV6-5
TGTGCCAGCAGTCCGGGACTAGCGGGAGGGCCGGCCTACAATGAGCAGTTCTTC CASSPGLAGGPAYNEQFF TRBJ2-1 NA TRBD2 TRBV28
TGCGCCAGCAGCCGCGTACGGGGTTCTTCCGGGGAGCTGTTTTTT CASSRVRGSSGELFF TRBJ2-2 NA NA TRBV4-3
TGTGCCAGCTCCCTCTTAGCGGCCGGGGACGAGCAGTACTTC CASSLLAAGDEQYF TRBJ2-7 few NA TRBV2
TGTGCCAGCAGCTTAAGCTCCCAGGGGACCCAGTACTTC CASSLSSQGTQYF TRBJ2-5 once NA TRBV7-3
TGCGCCAGCAGCCAAGATCTGAGCGGAGCCAAAAACATTCAGTACTTC CASSQDLSGAKNIQYF TRBJ2-4 NA NA TRBV5-4
TGTGCCAGCAGCAGGGGGGGGGACAGGGTCGACGAGCAGTACTTC CASSRGGDRVDEQYF TRBJ2-7 NA TRBD1 TRBV9
TGTGCCAGCAGTCTCGACAGGACCTATGGCTACACCTTC CASSLDRTYGYTF TRBJ1-2 few NA TRBV6-5
TGTGCCAGTAGTATTTGGGACAACGGCAATGAGCAGTTCTTC CASSIWDNGNEQFF TRBJ2-1 few NA TRBV19
TGTGCCATCAGGGGGGGAGCGCTCAATCAGCCCCAGCATTTT CAIRGGALNQPQHF TRBJ1-5 few NA TRBV10-3
TGCGCCAGCAGCCAAGGACCCTCCGGGACTAGCGGGAGGTGGGAGCAGTACTTC CASSQGPSGTSGRWEQYF TRBJ2-7 few TRBD2 TRBV4-1
TGTGCCAGCAGCGTAAAGGGGGATTGGGATGGTGAGCAGTTCTTC CASSVKGDWDGEQFF TRBJ2-1 NA NA TRBV9
TGCGCCAGCAGCCAAGGGGACACCAGCATCTATGGCTACACCTTC CASSQGDTSIYGYTF TRBJ1-2 NA NA TRBV5-1
TGTGCCAGCAGCTTGGCCCCGCTAGCTGAAGAGACCCAGTACTTC CASSLAPLAEETQYF TRBJ2-5 NA NA TRBV5-4
TGTGCCAGCTCACGGACAGGGTGGTTAGGTCAGCCCCAGCATTTT CASSRTGWLGQPQHF TRBJ1-5 NA TRBD1 TRBV18
TGTGCCAGCAGCGTAGGACAACCGACCCTCCCGCACTATGGCTACACCTTC CASSVGQPTLPHYGYTF TRBJ1-2 many NA TRBV9
TGTGCCAGCAGCTCCGGGGCTAGCGGGACTATGGCCTACGAGCAGTACTTC CASSSGASGTMAYEQYF TRBJ2-7 few TRBD2 TRBV5-4
TGTGCCAGCAATAAGGAAAGGACTGGAAAAAACATTCAGTACTTC CASNKERTGKNIQYF TRBJ2-4 few NA TRBV2
TGTGCCTGGAGCGATATGGGACAGCCAGCTAACTATGGCTACACCTTC CAWSDMGQPANYGYTF TRBJ1-2 few TRBD1 TRBV30
TGTGCCAGCAGCCTCTCGGGACAGGGGGCTATTGATTTT CASSLSGQGAIDF TRBJ1-1 few TRBD1 TRBV28
TGTGCCAGCAGTTCACGGACAGTTGGGGGTCAGCCCCAGCATTTT CASSSRTVGGQPQHF TRBJ1-5 NA NA TRBV2
TGTGCCAGCAGCTCAAACCCGGGACAGCTTTATGGCTACACCTTC CASSSNPGQLYGYTF TRBJ1-2 NA TRBD1 TRBV7-2
TGTGCCAGCCGCCCCCGGCAGGCTGAAAAACTGTTTTTT CASRPRQAEKLFF TRBJ1-4 few NA TRBV7-9
TGCGCCAGCAGTCTTGGAGGCCTAGCGGGAGTACGTGAGCAGTTCTTC CASSLGGLAGVREQFF TRBJ2-1 few TRBD2 TRBV5-1
TGTGCCGCGGGCCGAGAGCAGTTCTTC CAAGREQFF TRBJ2-1 few NA TRBV12-5
TGTGCCAGCAGCTTAGATCCTATCACCTACGAGCAGTACTTC CASSLDPITYEQYF TRBJ2-7 NA NA TRBV7-9
TGTGCCAGCAGCCTAGGGAGCGACTATGGCTACACCTTC CASSLGSDYGYTF TRBJ1-2 few NA TRBV7-2
TGTGCTAGTGGTTTAACAGGGGCCACTGAAGCTTTCTTT CASGLTGATEAFF TRBJ1-1 NA TRBD1 TRBV12-5
TGTGCCAGCAGTTTATGGTCGGGGCAAGAGACCCAGTACTTC CASSLWSGQETQYF TRBJ2-5 few NA TRBV28
TGTGCCAGCAGCTTAACTAGCGGGAGGTCAAATGAGCAGTTCTTC CASSLTSGRSNEQFF TRBJ2-1 few TRBD2 TRBV11-2
TGTGCCACTTCATTCAGGGGGCATACAGATACGCAGTATTTT CATSFRGHTDTQYF TRBJ2-3 few TRBD1 TRBV6-5
TGTGCCAGCAGCCAAGAAGAACTGGCGGGCGGGAATGGCTACACCTTC CASSQEELAGGNGYTF TRBJ1-2 few NA TRBV4-2
TGTGCCAGCAGCCGAAGCGGAATCCCTACGGAGACCCAGTACTTC CASSRSGIPTETQYF TRBJ2-5 NA NA TRBV7-2
TGTGCCAGCAGCATAACAGCGGCCCAGCAGTTCTTC CASSITAAQQFF TRBJ2-1 few NA TRBV7-9
TGTGCCAGCTCACCGGGACTAGAGAAAGAGCAGTACTTC CASSPGLEKEQYF TRBJ2-7 many TRBD2 TRBV18
TGTGCCAGCAGTTCCCGGGGGGATACGCAGTATTTT CASSSRGDTQYF TRBJ2-3 few NA TRBV28
TGCGCCAGCAGCCAAGTCATGGGGGCAGGGGTTAGGGAGACCCAGTACTTC CASSQVMGAGVRETQYF TRBJ2-5 NA NA TRBV4-3
TGTGCCAGCAGCTTATCCGGACTAGAAAACATTCAGTACTTC CASSLSGLENIQYF TRBJ2-4 few TRBD2 TRBV7-2
TGTGCCAGCAGCAAGTTGTATTCGGACTATGGCTACACCTTC CASSKLYSDYGYTF TRBJ1-2 few NA TRBV9
TGTGCCAGCAGCTCAGGACTAGTAGTAGAGACCCAGTACTTC CASSSGLVVETQYF TRBJ2-5 NA TRBD2 TRBV7-2
TGCGCCAGCAGCTTGGGGCAGGGGGTGACTGAAGCTTTCTTT CASSLGQGVTEAFF TRBJ1-1 few TRBD1 TRBV5-1
TGTGCCAGTTCTAGCGGGACGCTGGGGACCGGGGAGCTGTTTTTT CASSSGTLGTGELFF TRBJ2-2 few TRBD2 TRBV19
TGTGCCAGCAGCGTAGACCCGTCAGGGAACACTGAAGCTTTCTTT CASSVDPSGNTEAFF TRBJ1-1 NA NA TRBV9